This TCR beta chain was sequenced for a study of cytomegalovirus exposure and HLA in healthy donors. Primers included in the PCR were 60 Vbeta and 13 Jbeta primers. The repertoire was sequenced with immunoSEQ multiplex PCR; TCRdb's copy has only in-frame clones and lacks some. Here the sample spans around 130,000 clones, 65% to 80% being singletons. A remark on this clone: No antigen is known for it.

Study observations and caveats: Cytomegalovirus-associated TCR beta chains were listed, numbering 164.

Germline V gene data show CDR1 as MNHEY and CDR2 as SVGAGI. CDR3 size: 13 residues. Trimming pared 5 bases from V and 0 bases from J, leaving 5 bases between. This chain joins TRBV6-5 and TRBJ1-5; no definite D call. Sequenced sample: PBMCs. The receptor comes from a woman aged 30 to 39 in good health and CMV-seronegative. CDR3 sequence: CASSRDSNQPQHF. CDR3 sequence (DNA): TGTGCCAGCAGTCGGGATAGCAATCAGCCCCAGCATTTT.